This T cell receptor (beta chain) was identified during a study of long-term antiretroviral therapy in people with HIV. The authors ran the immunoSEQ assay, v3.0, at survey level. Clones were sequenced by immunoSEQ multiplex PCR, and TCRdb holds only the in-frame ones, with some missing. The sample records 6,500 or so clones, 70% to 90% being singletons. The germline CDR1 and CDR2 sequences are WSHSY and SAAADI. V lost 9 bases to trimming and J lost 7 bases, with 15 bases between them. The CDR3 consists of 13 residues. Study-wide results and caveats: From the mid-2000s to the late 2010s, blood was obtained, possibly while participants received older ART regimens.

In the case of this clone: Its antigen is unidentified.

Sample: unsorted PBMCs, taken 3.7 years after starting antiretroviral therapy. The TCR was taken from a woman in her forties or fifties with HIV. The rearrangement joins TRBV10-2 to TRBJ1-4, with D possibly being TRBD1 (6 bases). The CDR3 region is CASRGGRGEKLFF. CDR3 coding DNA: TGCGCCAGTCGAGGGGGACGGGGTGAAAAACTGTTTTTT.